A single sample gave rise to the 10 T cell receptor beta chains below, sequenced in a study of siplizumab effects on memory and regulatory T cells. Profiling relied on immunoSEQ multiplex PCR, and the TCRdb table lists in-frame clones only, not all of them. The data contain tens of thousands of clones, less than 95% of them seen just once; the ten biggest clones take up over 25%. The specimen sequenced was CD8+ T cells sorted from blood. These receptors originate from a human donor in good health.

The V gene is TRBV7-8, the J gene TRBJ2-1, with D unclear. Trimming cost V 4 bases and J 2 bases, with 12 bases left between them. CDR3 length: 15 amino acids. Germline values: CDR1 SGHVS, CDR2 FQNEAQ. The CDR3 DNA sequence: TGTGCCAGCAGCTCCCCCGTAGGTACCTACAATGAGCAGTTCTTC. Translation: CASSSPVGTYNEQFF.

The rearrangement links TRBV9 to TRBJ2-6; D remains unclear. Germline V lookup: CDR1 SGDLS, CDR2 YYNGEE. Trimming took 3 bases from V and 2 from J, leaving 9 bases between them. The CDR3 contains 15 residues. The DNA of the CDR3 is TGTGCCAGCAGCGCTCCTAGGACTGGGGCCAACGTCCTGACTTTC. It specifies CASSAPRTGANVLTF.

The chain joins TRBV12-5 to TRBJ2-5, with 7 bases fitting TRBD2. The junction had 10 bases not matched to a gene; V was cut back by 7 bases and J by 5 bases. Germline loops: CDR1 LGHNT, CDR2 FRNRAP. The CDR3 has 14 residues. The CDR3 loop is CASAPPGGAETQYF. The CDR3 nucleotides are TGTGCTAGTGCCCCCCCGGGGGGTGCGGAGACCCAGTACTTC.

This clone was seen ten or more times. This chain joins TRBV7-9 and TRBJ1-2; D possibly corresponds to TRBD1 (6 bases). Germline V gene data show CDR1 as SEHNR and CDR2 as FQNEAQ (reference sequence). The CDR3 has 15 amino acids. The V end was cut by 5 bases, the J end by 4 bases, with 17 bases between. CDR3 region: CASSLPGGARYGYTF. The CDR3 DNA is TGTGCCAGCAGCCTCCCGGGGGGGGCCCGCTATGGCTACACCTTC. The full variable domain, in which reference TRBV7-9 and TRBJ1-2 provide the parts outside the CDR3, is DTGVSQNPRHKITKRGQNVTFRCDPISEHNRLYWYRQTLGQGPEFLTYFQNEAQLEKSRLLSDRFSAERPKGSFSTLEIQRTEQGDSAMYLCASSLPGGARYGYTFGSGTRLTVV.

The chain is built from TRBV6-6 and TRBJ2-7; the match to TRBD1 covers 7 bases. Germline lookup yields CDR1 MNHNY and CDR2 SVGAGI (reference sequence). The CDR3 extends over 14 amino acids. After removal of 5 bases from V and 3 bases from J, the junction contained 7 bases not matched to a gene. The CDR3 protein is CASSLRTGIYEQYF. The CDR3, as DNA: TGTGCCAGCAGTCTACGGACAGGAATCTACGAGCAGTACTTC.

The chain carries TRBV19 and TRBJ2-1; D is possibly TRBD1 (5 bases). The length of the CDR3 is 17 residues. Germline V gene sequence: CDR1 LNHDA, CDR2 SQIVND (reference sequence). Trimming removed 9 bases from V and 3 bases from J, with 24 bases in between. CDR3 sequence reads: CASPLTAINIIYNEQFF. In DNA, the CDR3 is TGTGCCAGCCCCTTGACAGCTATAAATATTATCTACAATGAGCAGTTCTTC.

This chain links TRBV10-3 with TRBJ1-6; D is possibly TRBD1 (5 bases). Looked up from germline, CDR1 is ENHRY and CDR2 is SYGVKD. V was clipped by 8 bases and J by 6 bases, with 8 bases between them. The CDR3 covers 12 residues. The CDR3: CAIRQGNSPLHF. CDR3 nucleotide sequence: TGTGCCATCCGTCAGGGTAATTCACCCCTCCACTTT.

The chain has TRBV4-1 and TRBJ2-7, with 7 bases that match TRBD2. V dropped 0 bases and J dropped 3; count of bases not matched to a gene: 11. Germline CDR1 and CDR2: MGHRA and YSYEKL. The CDR3 runs 17 residues. The CDR3 nucleotides read TGCGCCAGCAGCCAAGATTTCTGGGGGGGAGTAATCTACGAGCAGTACTTC. It translates to CASSQDFWGGVIYEQYF.

The chain uses TRBV27 and TRBJ2-7; D not certain. CDR3 length: 14 amino acids. Germline V gives CDR1 MNHEY, CDR2 SMNVEV (reference sequence). The V gene lost 5 bases and the J gene lost 0 bases, with 11 bases spanning the gap. The CDR3 is CASSPLESSYEQYF. The CDR3 DNA reads TGTGCCAGCAGTCCGTTGGAGAGCTCCTACGAGCAGTACTTC.

The rearrangement joins TRBV4-1 to TRBJ1-1; D not certain. This CDR3 region has 18 residues. The germline gives CDR1 MGHRA, CDR2 YSYEKL. Trimming pared 0 bases from V and 1 base from J, leaving 18 bases between. The CDR3 loop is CASSQEDGNVYANTEAFF. The CDR3 coding sequence is TGCGCCAGCAGCCAAGAGGACGGTAATGTATACGCGAACACTGAAGCTTTCTTT.